Shown below are 13 T cell receptor beta chains from a single sample sequenced in a study of cytomegalovirus exposure and HLA in healthy donors. Researchers ran the PCR with 60 Vbeta and 13 Jbeta primers. Clones were sequenced by immunoSEQ multiplex PCR, and TCRdb holds only the in-frame ones, with some missing. The table lists around 100,000 clones, around three quarters of them singletons, with more than 3% in the top ten. Sequencing was performed on PBMCs. The receptors originated from a woman aged 40 to 50 in good health and CMV-seronegative.

The rearrangement joins TRBV5-1 to TRBJ2-5; D possibly corresponds to TRBD2 (6 bases). V was trimmed by 4 bases and J by 0 bases, leaving 10 bases between them. The CDR3 extends over 14 amino acids. CDR1 SGHRS and CDR2 YFSETQ come from the germline V gene. CDR3 DNA: TGCGCCAGCAGCGCCCGGACTAACCAAGAGACCCAGTACTTC. Its protein product is CASSARTNQETQYF. The full variable domain, in which reference TRBV5-1 and TRBJ2-5 provide the parts outside the CDR3, is KAGVTQTPRYLIKTRGQQVTLSCSPISGHRSVSWYQQTPGQGLQFLFEYFSETQRNKGNFPGRFSGRQFSNSRSEMNVSTLELGDSALYLCASSARTNQETQYFGPGTRLLVL.

The chain recombines TRBV5-6 with TRBJ2-5, with D possibly TRBD2 on 6 matching bases. Trimming removed 4 bases at V and 5 bases at J, with 15 bases between. The CDR3 is made up of 14 amino acids. Germline V gene data show CDR1 as SGHDT and CDR2 as YYEEEE. This chain's CDR3 is CASSRGTWAETQYF. The CDR3 DNA reads as TGTGCCAGCAGCCGCGGGACTTGGGCGGAGACCCAGTACTTC.

The rearrangement joins TRBV5-1 to TRBJ1-1, with no clear D. This CDR3 has 17 amino acids. Germline CDR1 is SGHRS and CDR2 is YFSETQ. V shed 2 bases and J shed 1 base, with 18 bases lying between them. The CDR3 nucleotides read TGCGCCAGCAGCTTTTCTGCCCGGCGGGGTTCGAACACTGAAGCTTTCTTT. Translated: CASSFSARRGSNTEAFF.

The chain links TRBV7-2 to TRBJ2-1, with a tentative D call TRBD1 (5 bases). The CDR3 covers 15 residues. Germline CDR1 is SGHTA and CDR2 is FQGNSA. The V gene lost 2 bases and the J gene lost 8 bases, with 16 bases spanning the gap. The CDR3 bases are TGTGCCAGCAGCTTAATGGTCTTAAGGGGCGATGAGCAGTTCTTC. Protein product: CASSLMVLRGDEQFF.

V gene TRBV6-5 combines with J gene TRBJ2-7; D is perhaps TRBD1 (6 bases). The CDR3 loop spans 15 amino acids. V was trimmed by 6 bases and J by 0 bases, leaving 15 bases between them. Germline V gives CDR1 MNHEY, CDR2 SVGAGI. Here the CDR3 reads CASSPYRTASYEQYF. DNA of the CDR3: TGTGCCAGCAGCCCGTATCGGACAGCCTCCTACGAGCAGTACTTC.

This chain joins TRBV28 and TRBJ2-2, with 12 nucleotides matching TRBD1. Germline V lookup: CDR1 MDHEN, CDR2 SYDVKM. V lost 5 bases, J lost 7 bases, and 8 bases stayed unmatched. The CDR3 is 16 residues long. DNA for the CDR3: TGTGCCAGCAGTACCAGGGACAGGGGGCTGGGCGGGGAGCTGTTTTTT. Its protein is CASSTRDRGLGGELFF. The variable domain in full, with the rest retrieved from reference TRBV28 and TRBJ2-2, is DVKVTQSSRYLVKRTGEKVFLECVQDMDHENMFWYRQDPGLGLRLIYFSYDVKMKEKGDIPEGYSVSREKKERFSLILESASTNQTSMYLCASSTRDRGLGGELFFGEGSRLTVL.

This chain links TRBV27 with TRBJ2-5, with 9 bases that match TRBD2. The CDR3 has 15 residues. J was trimmed by 4 bases and V by 5 bases; bases with no gene match: 8. Germline assignment: CDR1 MNHEY and CDR2 SMNVEV (reference sequence). As DNA, the CDR3 is TGTGCCAGCAGTAAGGCGGGAGGGCCAGGAGAGACCCAGTACTTC. This codes for CASSKAGGPGETQYF.

This rearrangement joins TRBV7-9 to TRBJ1-5, with a possible D match to TRBD1 (5 bases). Germline loops: CDR1 SEHNR, CDR2 FQNEAQ (reference sequence). This CDR3 contains 12 residues. Trimming stripped 4 bases from V and 6 bases from J, with 7 bases between. The CDR3 protein is CASSWGLQPQHF. CDR3 DNA: TGTGCCAGCAGCTGGGGACTTCAGCCCCAGCATTTT. The full variable domain, its missing parts supplied by reference TRBV7-9 and TRBJ1-5, is DTGVSQNPRHKITKRGQNVTFRCDPISEHNRLYWYRQTLGQGPEFLTYFQNEAQLEKSRLLSDRFSAERPKGSFSTLEIQRTEQGDSAMYLCASSWGLQPQHFGDGTRLSIL.

This clone occurred once. CDR3 sequence: CASELYTEAFF. CDR3 coding DNA: TGTGCCAGCGAACTCTACACTGAAGCTTTCTTT. The V and J genes are TRBV28 and TRBJ1-1, with no clear D. V shed 8 bases and J shed 3 bases, with 7 bases lying between them. The CDR3 runs 11 residues. Germline V gene lookup returns CDR1 MDHEN and CDR2 SYDVKM.

The chain recombines TRBV7-9 with TRBJ2-1, with 9 bases lining up with TRBD2. The CDR3 has 16 amino acids. Germline trimming cut 6 bases from V and 8 bases from J; bases unmatched to any gene: 14. CDR1 and CDR2 from the germline V gene are SEHNR and FQNEAQ (reference sequence). The CDR3 region is CASSSPSGRTIHEQFF. The DNA for the CDR3 is TGTGCCAGCAGTTCCCCAAGCGGGAGGACGATCCATGAGCAGTTCTTC.

The chain joins TRBV29-1 to TRBJ2-7, with D uncertain. Germline assignment: CDR1 SQVTM and CDR2 ANQGSEA. CDR3 size: 14 residues. V was pared by 4 bases and J by 2 bases, with 15 bases between. In DNA, the CDR3 is TGCAGCGTTGCGGAGTTCCAAACACCCTACGAGCAGTACTTC. Protein sequence: CSVAEFQTPYEQYF.

CDR3 sequence reads: CASSLDRDTYEQYF. For the CDR3, the DNA is TGCGCCAGCAGCTTGGACAGGGATACCTACGAGCAGTACTTC. The chain joins TRBV5-1 to TRBJ2-7, with D maybe TRBD1 (6 bases). Germline V gives CDR1 SGHRS, CDR2 YFSETQ. The CDR3 is 14 residues long. Trimming cost V 0 bases and J 2 bases, with 9 bases left between them. The entire variable domain, with the rest obtained from reference TRBV5-1 and TRBJ2-7, is as follows: KAGVTQTPRYLIKTRGQQVTLSCSPISGHRSVSWYQQTPGQGLQFLFEYFSETQRNKGNFPGRFSGRQFSNSRSEMNVSTLELGDSALYLCASSLDRDTYEQYFGPGTRLTVT.

This chain uses TRBV7-2 with TRBJ2-1, with D perhaps matching TRBD1 (5 bases). The CDR3 is made up of 16 amino acids. The V end was cut by 5 bases, the J end by 5 bases, with 19 bases between. Germline-derived CDR1 and CDR2 are SGHTA and FQGNSA. The CDR3 spells CASSPRFQGTHNEQFF. For the CDR3, the DNA is TGTGCCAGCAGCCCCAGGTTTCAGGGAACACACAATGAGCAGTTCTTC.